The following is a T cell receptor beta chain sequence with its context. Antigen unknown. This table comes from immunoSEQ multiplex PCR, and its TCRdb copy is limited to in-frame clones, with some not included. The profile shows around 60,000 clones, 70% to 75% of them singletons. The record originates from a study of T cell clones after liver transplantation. Study details: Liver transplant recipients had immunosuppression withdrawal attempted within 2 years. A pre-transplant mixed lymphocyte reaction with TCRbeta sequencing defined graft-donor-reactive clones followed in post-transplant blood.

CDR1 ENHRY and CDR2 SYGVKD come from the germline V gene. This CDR3 is 14 amino acids long. V shed 7 bases, J shed 2 bases, and the junction held 6 bases outside the gene matches. Unstimulated PBMCs were sorted into CD3+CD4+ and CD3+CD8+ populations. Regarding the study as a whole: Migration into the graft, not deletion, may explain lost graft donor-reactive T cells.

This rearrangement joins TRBV10-3 to TRBJ2-7; the match to TRBD1 covers 9 bases. The sample consisted of CD4+ T cells from blood, taken before liver transplant. This clonotype originated in a human donor who received a liver transplant. The DNA for the CDR3 is TGTGCCATCAATACAGGGGGCTTTCCCTACGAGCAGTACTTC. Its protein product is CAINTGGFPYEQYF.